The T cell receptor beta chain under discussion was sequenced for a study of blood T cell repertoires in COVID-19. Overall study context: The origin of the acute and convalescent COVID-19 samples was the United States, Italy and Spain. From T cells, B-cell-depleted T cells, or PBMCs came the material, which was cDNA or gDNA.

In the original analysis: By means of reference gene primer amplification, nucleated cell counts were estimated. Assay used: immunoSEQ multiplex PCR; TCRdb lists only in-frame clones, some missing. That table supplies the V and J calls and clone size; D and trimming were determined from the DNA. The repertoire includes about 200,000 clones, 84% of them detected once, and roughly 13% sits in the top ten. Trimming at V came to 4 bases and at J to 2 bases, leaving 9 bases not matched to a gene. This CDR3 contains 16 residues. Germline CDR1 SGDLS, CDR2 YYNGEE. The sample comprised peripheral blood. This sequence was found in a human donor in a cohort sampled during active COVID-19. This chain uses TRBV9 with TRBJ2-3; TRBD2 agrees at 8 bases. This chain's CDR3 is CASSLRAGAITDTQYF. Here the CDR3 DNA reads TGTGCCAGCAGCCTAAGAGCGGGAGCTATCACAGATACGCAGTATTTT.